A selection of T cell receptor beta chains follows, all from one sample in a study of cytomegalovirus exposure and HLA in healthy donors. Method: immunoSEQ multiplex PCR; TCRdb's copy keeps in-frame clones and lacks some. The table includes 80,000 to 95,000 clones, 79% detected once. Sequenced: PBMCs. These TCRs come from a woman in her forties in good health and CMV-seropositive. The CDR3 runs from the conserved cysteine through the conserved F or W. Each record gives: J gene, V gene, CDR3 protein.

j_call: TRBJ1-1; v_call: TRBV6-8; cdr3_aa: CASSYRTLRKTDNTEAFF
j_call: TRBJ2-3; v_call: TRBV27; cdr3_aa: CASSTPGLTDTQYF
j_call: TRBJ1-1; v_call: TRBV19; cdr3_aa: CASSIRTGAVEAFF
j_call: TRBJ1-1; v_call: TRBV5-1; cdr3_aa: CASSLAYQVTEAFF
j_call: TRBJ1-1; v_call: TRBV2; cdr3_aa: CASSGLVDRSTEAFF
j_call: TRBJ2-7; v_call: TRBV28; cdr3_aa: CASHAGLAGPRVQYF
j_call: TRBJ2-7; v_call: TRBV7-9; cdr3_aa: CASSLVLAGEGDYEQYF
j_call: TRBJ1-2; v_call: TRBV21-1; cdr3_aa: CASSVRQGWNGYTF
j_call: TRBJ1-5; v_call: TRBV19; cdr3_aa: CASSPRGQGDQPQHF
j_call: TRBJ2-3; v_call: TRBV27; cdr3_aa: CASSLYLAQSTDTQYF
j_call: TRBJ2-7; v_call: TRBV5-4; cdr3_aa: CASSLGGIANEQYF
j_call: TRBJ1-6; v_call: TRBV25-1; cdr3_aa: CASSKLETGTNSPLHF
j_call: TRBJ1-2; v_call: TRBV29-1; cdr3_aa: CSVAHPQGNGYTF
j_call: TRBJ2-7; v_call: TRBV5-5; cdr3_aa: CASSPEGVGGAEQYF
j_call: TRBJ1-6; v_call: TRBV25-1; cdr3_aa: CASSRSGRAGMENSPLHF
j_call: TRBJ2-5; v_call: TRBV18; cdr3_aa: CASSPRDTPGETQYF
j_call: TRBJ1-1; v_call: TRBV9; cdr3_aa: CASSVGGTEAFF
j_call: TRBJ2-3; v_call: TRBV6-4; cdr3_aa: CASSVGTSTDTQYF
j_call: TRBJ1-2; v_call: TRBV4-1; cdr3_aa: CASSQDQGTTYGYTF
j_call: TRBJ2-2; v_call: TRBV5-1; cdr3_aa: CASSLGGQNTGELFF
j_call: TRBJ2-2; v_call: TRBV5-1; cdr3_aa: CASSLDRKVTGELFF
j_call: TRBJ1-2; v_call: TRBV5-1; cdr3_aa: CASSFQGQGADGYTF
j_call: TRBJ2-5; v_call: TRBV5-1; cdr3_aa: CASSPLGATKGEETQYF
j_call: TRBJ1-2; v_call: TRBV27; cdr3_aa: CASSSLQGQTNYGYTF
j_call: TRBJ2-7; v_call: TRBV25-1; cdr3_aa: CASSDPRLAGTYEQYF
j_call: TRBJ1-2; v_call: TRBV14; cdr3_aa: CASSQGHGTAKYGYTF
j_call: TRBJ2-2; v_call: TRBV19; cdr3_aa: CASIIKEAGAETGELFF
j_call: TRBJ1-1; v_call: TRBV28; cdr3_aa: CASSFYGGSEAFF
j_call: TRBJ1-1; v_call: TRBV25-1; cdr3_aa: CASTVAGNRGRTEAFF
j_call: TRBJ2-7; v_call: TRBV29-1; cdr3_aa: CSATERTGREQYF
j_call: TRBJ2-1; v_call: TRBV5-4; cdr3_aa: CASSSTGTDFNEQFF
j_call: TRBJ1-1; v_call: TRBV5-5; cdr3_aa: CASSLGGGRDLNTEAFF
j_call: TRBJ2-2; v_call: TRBV15; cdr3_aa: CATSVRESTGELFF
j_call: TRBJ2-6; v_call: TRBV9; cdr3_aa: CASSVGQLTSGANVLTF
j_call: TRBJ1-1; v_call: TRBV6-6; cdr3_aa: CASSPRGGTEAFF
j_call: TRBJ1-4; v_call: TRBV30; cdr3_aa: CAWSVHRTTNEKLFF
j_call: TRBJ1-5; v_call: TRBV7-9; cdr3_aa: CASSFDSPNQPQHF
j_call: TRBJ2-1; v_call: TRBV6-5; cdr3_aa: CASSSPSGGNNEQFF
j_call: TRBJ1-1; v_call: TRBV5-6; cdr3_aa: CASSYLGGTEAFF
j_call: TRBJ2-2; v_call: TRBV6-5; cdr3_aa: CASIGGLGNTGELFF
j_call: TRBJ1-1; v_call: TRBV4-3; cdr3_aa: CASSQSATGDTEAFF
j_call: TRBJ2-3; v_call: TRBV18; cdr3_aa: CASSRRLQGQNTDTQYF
j_call: TRBJ2-7; v_call: TRBV11-2; cdr3_aa: CASSLEHGQWSSYEQYF
j_call: TRBJ1-1; v_call: TRBV30; cdr3_aa: CAWNQDRGVFAFF
j_call: TRBJ2-7; v_call: TRBV5-1; cdr3_aa: CASSITGTGGDEQYF
j_call: TRBJ1-1; v_call: TRBV5-6; cdr3_aa: CASSLTGAKAFF
j_call: TRBJ2-7; v_call: TRBV7-8; cdr3_aa: CASSFRGTGGPEQYF
j_call: TRBJ2-1; v_call: TRBV5-1; cdr3_aa: CASSSSAGSAGLLFDNEQFF
j_call: TRBJ1-4; v_call: TRBV18; cdr3_aa: CASSPSTVPNEKLFF
j_call: TRBJ2-7; v_call: TRBV6-1; cdr3_aa: CASEPDTSYEQYF
j_call: TRBJ2-7; v_call: TRBV29-1; cdr3_aa: CSVGPLAGSNEQYF
j_call: TRBJ1-2; v_call: TRBV20-1; cdr3_aa: CSARGQEAYTF
j_call: TRBJ1-4; v_call: TRBV18; cdr3_aa: CASSPRRVSTNEKLFF
j_call: TRBJ2-1; v_call: TRBV2; cdr3_aa: CATLGGNEQFF
j_call: TRBJ1-2; v_call: TRBV30; cdr3_aa: CAWSVSGSGGYTF